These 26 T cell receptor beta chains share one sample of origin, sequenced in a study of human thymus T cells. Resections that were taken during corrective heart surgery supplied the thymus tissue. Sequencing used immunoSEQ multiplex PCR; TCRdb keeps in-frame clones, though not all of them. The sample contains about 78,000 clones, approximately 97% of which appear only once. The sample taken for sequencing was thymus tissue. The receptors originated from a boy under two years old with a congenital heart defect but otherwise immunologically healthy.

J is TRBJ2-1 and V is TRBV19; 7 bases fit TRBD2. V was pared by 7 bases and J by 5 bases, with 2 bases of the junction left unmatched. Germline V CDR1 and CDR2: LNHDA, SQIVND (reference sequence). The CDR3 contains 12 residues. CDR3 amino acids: CASTGLHNEQFF. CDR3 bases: TGTGCCAGTACGGGACTACACAATGAGCAGTTCTTC.

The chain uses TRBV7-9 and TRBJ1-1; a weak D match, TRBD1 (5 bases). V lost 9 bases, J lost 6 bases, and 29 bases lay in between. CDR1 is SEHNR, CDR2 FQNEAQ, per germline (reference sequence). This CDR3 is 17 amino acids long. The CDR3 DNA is TGTGCCAGTAAGTGGGCCCGCCCGGGGCAGTGGGTTCCTGAAGCTTTCTTT. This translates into CASKWARPGQWVPEAFF.

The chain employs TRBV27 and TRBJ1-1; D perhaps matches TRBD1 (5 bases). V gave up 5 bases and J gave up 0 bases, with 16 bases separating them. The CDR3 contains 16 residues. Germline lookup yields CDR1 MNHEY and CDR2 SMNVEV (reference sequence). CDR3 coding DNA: TGTGCCAGCAGTCAAAGACAGCTACAAATGAACACTGAAGCTTTCTTT. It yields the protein CASSQRQLQMNTEAFF.

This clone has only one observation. CDR3 nucleotides: TGTGCCAGCACTCCGACAGGGGTGGAACCTAACACTGAAGCTTTCTTT. It is translated as CASTPTGVEPNTEAFF. The J gene is TRBJ1-1, the V gene TRBV6-6, with 8 bases that match TRBD1. Germline CDR1 and CDR2: MNHNY and SVGAGI (reference sequence). This CDR3 has 16 residues. V was clipped by 7 bases and J by 2 bases; unmatched bases: 12.

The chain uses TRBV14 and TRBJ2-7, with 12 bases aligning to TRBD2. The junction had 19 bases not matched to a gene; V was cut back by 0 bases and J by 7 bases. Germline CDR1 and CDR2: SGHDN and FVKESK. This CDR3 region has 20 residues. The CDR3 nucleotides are TGTGCCAGCAGCCAAGAAGGCGAGACTAGCGGGAGAGGGGTTCTTACGGAGCAGTACTTC. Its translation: CASSQEGETSGRGVLTEQYF.

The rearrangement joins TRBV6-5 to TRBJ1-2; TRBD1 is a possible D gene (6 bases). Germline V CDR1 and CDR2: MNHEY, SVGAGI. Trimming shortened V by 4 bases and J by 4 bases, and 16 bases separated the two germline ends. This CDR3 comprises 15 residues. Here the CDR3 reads CASSSKTGASYGYTF. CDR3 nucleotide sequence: TGTGCCAGCAGTTCCAAGACGGGGGCAAGCTATGGCTACACCTTC.

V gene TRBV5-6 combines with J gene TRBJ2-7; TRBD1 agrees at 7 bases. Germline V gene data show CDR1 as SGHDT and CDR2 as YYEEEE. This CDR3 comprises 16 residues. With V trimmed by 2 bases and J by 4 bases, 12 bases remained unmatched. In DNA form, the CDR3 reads TGTGCCAGCAGCTTAAAATCCCCGACAGGGAATTACGAGCAGTACTTC. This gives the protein CASSLKSPTGNYEQYF.

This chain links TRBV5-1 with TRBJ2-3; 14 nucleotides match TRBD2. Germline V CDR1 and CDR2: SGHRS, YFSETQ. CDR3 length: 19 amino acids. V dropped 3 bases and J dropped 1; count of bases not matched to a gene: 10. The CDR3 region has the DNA TGCGCCAGCAGCTCGACCGGGACTAGCGGGAGTGAAGGCACAGATACGCAGTATTTT. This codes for CASSSTGTSGSEGTDTQYF. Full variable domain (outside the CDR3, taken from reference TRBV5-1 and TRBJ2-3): KAGVTQTPRYLIKTRGQQVTLSCSPISGHRSVSWYQQTPGQGLQFLFEYFSETQRNKGNFPGRFSGRQFSNSRSEMNVSTLELGDSALYLCASSSTGTSGSEGTDTQYFGPGTRLTVL.

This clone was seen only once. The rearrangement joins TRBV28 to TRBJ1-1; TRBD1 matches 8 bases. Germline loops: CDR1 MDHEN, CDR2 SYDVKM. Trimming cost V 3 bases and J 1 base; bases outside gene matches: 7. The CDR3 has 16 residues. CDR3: CASSLDRASANTEAFF. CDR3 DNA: TGTGCCAGCAGTTTGGACAGGGCTTCTGCGAACACTGAAGCTTTCTTT.

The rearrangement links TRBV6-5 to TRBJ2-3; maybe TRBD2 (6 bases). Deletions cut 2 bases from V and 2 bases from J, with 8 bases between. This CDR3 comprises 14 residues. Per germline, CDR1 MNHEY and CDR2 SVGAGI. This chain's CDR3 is CASSYGGSTDTQYF. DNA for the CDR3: TGTGCCAGCAGTTACGGAGGGTCCACAGATACGCAGTATTTT.

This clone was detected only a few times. The CDR3 DNA is TGCAGCGTTGAAGACCTGCGACAGGGGGGATCTGGAAACACCATATATTTT. Its translation is CSVEDLRQGGSGNTIYF. The chain couples TRBV29-1 to TRBJ1-3, with 9 nucleotides matching TRBD1. Germline-derived CDR1 and CDR2 are SQVTM and ANQGSEA. This CDR3 region has 17 residues. The junction had 7 bases not matched to a gene; V was cut back by 0 bases and J by 1 base.

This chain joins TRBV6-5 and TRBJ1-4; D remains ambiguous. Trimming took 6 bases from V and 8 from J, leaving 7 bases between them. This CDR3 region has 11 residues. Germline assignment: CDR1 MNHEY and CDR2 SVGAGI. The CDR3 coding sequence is TGTGCCAGCAGGGGTAGAGAAAAACTGTTTTTT. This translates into CASRGREKLFF.

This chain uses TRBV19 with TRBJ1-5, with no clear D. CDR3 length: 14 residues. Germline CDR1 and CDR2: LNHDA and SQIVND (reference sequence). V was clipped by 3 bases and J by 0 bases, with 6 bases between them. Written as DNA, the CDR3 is TGTGCCAGTAGTATTTGGGATAGCAATCAGCCCCAGCATTTT. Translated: CASSIWDSNQPQHF.

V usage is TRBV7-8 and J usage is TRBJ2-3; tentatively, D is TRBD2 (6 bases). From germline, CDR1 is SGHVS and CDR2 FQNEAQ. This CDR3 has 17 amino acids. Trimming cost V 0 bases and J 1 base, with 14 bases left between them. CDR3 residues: CASSLALRRGRTDTQYF. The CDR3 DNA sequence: TGTGCCAGCAGCTTAGCGCTAAGGCGGGGCCGCACAGATACGCAGTATTTT.

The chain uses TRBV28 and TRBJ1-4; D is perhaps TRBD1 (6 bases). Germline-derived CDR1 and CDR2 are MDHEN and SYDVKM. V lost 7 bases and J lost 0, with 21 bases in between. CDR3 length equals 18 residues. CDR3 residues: CASKVGAQGPPTNEKLFF. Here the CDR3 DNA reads TGTGCCAGCAAGGTTGGGGCACAGGGCCCTCCAACTAATGAAAAACTGTTTTTT.

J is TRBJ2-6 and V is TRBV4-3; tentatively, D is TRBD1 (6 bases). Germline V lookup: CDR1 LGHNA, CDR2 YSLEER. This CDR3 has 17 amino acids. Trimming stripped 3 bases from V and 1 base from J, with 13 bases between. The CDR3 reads CASSQNNRDSGANVLTF. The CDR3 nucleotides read TGCGCCAGCAGCCAGAATAACAGGGATTCTGGGGCCAACGTCCTGACTTTC.

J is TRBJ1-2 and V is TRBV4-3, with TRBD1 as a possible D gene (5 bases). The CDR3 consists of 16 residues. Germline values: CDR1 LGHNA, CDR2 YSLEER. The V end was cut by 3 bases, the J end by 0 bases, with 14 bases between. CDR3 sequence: CASSQGGVPANYGYTF. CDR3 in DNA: TGCGCCAGCAGCCAGGGGGGTGTTCCTGCTAACTATGGCTACACCTTC.

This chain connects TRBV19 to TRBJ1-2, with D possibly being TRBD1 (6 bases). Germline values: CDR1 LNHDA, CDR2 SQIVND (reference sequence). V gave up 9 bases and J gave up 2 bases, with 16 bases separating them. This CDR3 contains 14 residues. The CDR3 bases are TGTGCCAGCTACGCGGGGGCTTCGAACTATGGCTACACCTTC. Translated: CASYAGASNYGYTF.

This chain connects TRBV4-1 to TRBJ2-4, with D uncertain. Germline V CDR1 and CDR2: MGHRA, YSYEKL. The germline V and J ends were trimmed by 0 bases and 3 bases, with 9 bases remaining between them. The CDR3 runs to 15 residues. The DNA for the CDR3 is TGCGCCAGCAGCCAAGAAGACGGCGGCAAAAACATTCAGTACTTC. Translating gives CASSQEDGGKNIQYF.

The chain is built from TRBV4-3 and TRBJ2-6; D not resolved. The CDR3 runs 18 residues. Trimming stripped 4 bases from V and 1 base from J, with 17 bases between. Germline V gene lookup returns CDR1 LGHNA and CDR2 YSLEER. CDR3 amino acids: CASSPTWTGASGANVLTF. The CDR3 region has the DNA TGCGCCAGCAGCCCAACCTGGACGGGTGCGTCTGGGGCCAACGTCCTGACTTTC.

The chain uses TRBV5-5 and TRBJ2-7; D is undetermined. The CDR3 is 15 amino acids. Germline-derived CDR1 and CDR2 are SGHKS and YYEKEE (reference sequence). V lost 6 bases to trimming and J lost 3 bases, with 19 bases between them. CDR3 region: CASTPSVPPNYEQYF. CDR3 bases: TGTGCCAGCACCCCGAGCGTTCCTCCGAACTACGAGCAGTACTTC.

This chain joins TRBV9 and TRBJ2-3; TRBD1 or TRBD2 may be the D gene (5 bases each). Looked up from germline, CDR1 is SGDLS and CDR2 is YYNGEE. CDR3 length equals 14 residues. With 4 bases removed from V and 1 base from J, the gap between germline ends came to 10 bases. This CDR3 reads CASSFRGCTDTQYF. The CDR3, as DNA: TGTGCCAGCAGCTTCCGGGGCTGCACAGATACGCAGTATTTT.

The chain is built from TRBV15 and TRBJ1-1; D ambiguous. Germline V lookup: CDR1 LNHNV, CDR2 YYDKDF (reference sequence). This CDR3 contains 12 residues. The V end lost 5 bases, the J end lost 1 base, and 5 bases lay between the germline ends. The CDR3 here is CATSEWNTEAFF. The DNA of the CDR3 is TGTGCCACCAGCGAGTGGAACACTGAAGCTTTCTTT.

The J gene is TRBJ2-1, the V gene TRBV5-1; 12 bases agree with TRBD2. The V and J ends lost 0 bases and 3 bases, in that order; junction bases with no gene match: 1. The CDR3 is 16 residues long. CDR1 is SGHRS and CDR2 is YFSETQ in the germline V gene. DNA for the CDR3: TGCGCCAGCAGCTTGGGACTAGCGGGGGACTACAATGAGCAGTTCTTC. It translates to CASSLGLAGDYNEQFF.

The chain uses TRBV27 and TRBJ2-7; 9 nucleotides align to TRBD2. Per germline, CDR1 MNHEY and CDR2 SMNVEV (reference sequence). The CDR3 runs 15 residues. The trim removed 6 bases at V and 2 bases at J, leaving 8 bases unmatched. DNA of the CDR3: TGTGCCAGCAGGGGGGGACTAGCCCTTCCCTACGAGCAGTACTTC. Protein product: CASRGGLALPYEQYF.

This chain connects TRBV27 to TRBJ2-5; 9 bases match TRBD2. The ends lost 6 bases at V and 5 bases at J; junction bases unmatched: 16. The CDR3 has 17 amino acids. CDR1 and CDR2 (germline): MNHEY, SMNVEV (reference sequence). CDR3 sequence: CASSPRPAGGPWETQYF. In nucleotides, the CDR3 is TGTGCCAGCAGCCCCCGTCCGGCGGGAGGGCCCTGGGAGACCCAGTACTTC.